Each of the 7 T cell receptor beta chains below was sequenced from the same sample in a study of Ad26.COV2.S vaccination and SARS-CoV-2 variants. Produced via immunoSEQ multiplex PCR; TCRdb's table is partial and in-frame only. The repertoire holds hundreds of thousands of clones, with 89% as singletons. As for treatment: 19 received Ad26.COV2.S at low or high dose, single or two shots; about 5 received placebo; per-sample allocation not given. The samples were gathered on day 63 after the first injection of vaccine or placebo. The material was peripheral blood, obtained in a trial of Ad26.COV2.S vaccine versus placebo. The receptors were gathered from a person between 18 and 59 years old who received the Ad26.COV2.S COVID-19 vaccine or a placebo.

The chain is built from TRBV4-2 and TRBJ2-3; tentative D call: TRBD2 (5 bases). Trimming shortened V by 0 bases and J by 8 bases, and 12 bases separated the two germline ends. This CDR3 region has 14 residues. Germline V lookup: CDR1 LGHNA, CDR2 YNFKEQ. CDR3 coding DNA: TGTGCCAGCAGCCAAGATCGGATCCTAGCTACGCAGTATTTT. This translates into CASSQDRILATQYF.

The chain is built from TRBV5-1 and TRBJ2-2; D perhaps matches TRBD2 (6 bases). V was pared by 0 bases and J by 2 bases, with 11 bases between. Germline V CDR1 and CDR2: SGHRS, YFSETQ. The CDR3 sequence is 16 residues long. CDR3 in amino acids: CASSLVAGKNTGELFF. In nucleotides, the CDR3 is TGCGCCAGCAGCTTGGTGGCGGGGAAAAACACCGGGGAGCTGTTTTTT.

V usage is TRBV4-3 and J usage is TRBJ1-6; D may be TRBD1 (5 bases). Per the germline V gene, CDR1 is LGHNA and CDR2 is YSLEER. Trimming removed 6 bases from V and 4 bases from J, with 16 bases in between. The length of the CDR3 is 16 residues. CDR3 sequence: CASSEGGHPYNSPLHF. CDR3 nucleotide sequence: TGCGCCAGCAGTGAAGGCGGACACCCTTATAATTCACCCCTCCACTTT.

The chain recombines TRBV24-1 with TRBJ2-5; D gene ambiguous. Germline CDR1 KGHDR, CDR2 SFDVKD. V was clipped by 9 bases and J by 9 bases, with 4 bases between them. This CDR3 is 8 amino acids long. CDR3 amino acids: CATRAQYF. The DNA for the CDR3 is TGTGCCACCCGAGCCCAGTACTTC.

This chain joins TRBV18 and TRBJ2-7, with a weak D call TRBD2 (7 bases). Germline-derived CDR1 and CDR2 are KGHSH and LQKENI. The CDR3 contains 13 residues. V dropped 4 bases and J dropped 4 bases, with 11 bases sitting between them. CDR3 in DNA: TGTGCCAGCTCACGGACAGCGGGGTACGAGCAGTACTTC. This gives the protein CASSRTAGYEQYF.

The chain couples TRBV7-2 to TRBJ1-5; D may be TRBD1 (5 bases). The CDR3 has 13 amino acids. Germline V CDR1 and CDR2: SGHTA, FQGNSA. V lost 5 bases, J lost 6 bases, and 11 bases lay in between. CDR3 sequence (DNA): TGTGCCAGCAGCGCAGGGCCAGCTCAGCCCCAGCATTTT. Its translation is CASSAGPAQPQHF.

CDR3 sequence: CASSVVPWTGEGDGYTF. CDR3 nucleotide sequence: TGTGCCAGCAGCGTAGTCCCTTGGACAGGGGAAGGAGATGGCTACACCTTC. The chain employs TRBV9 and TRBJ1-2; 9 positions match TRBD1. J gave up 6 bases and V 0 bases, and 12 bases lay outside the gene matches. This CDR3 spans 17 amino acids. The V gene's germline CDR1 is SGDLS and CDR2 YYNGEE.